These 14 T cell receptor beta chains originate from one sample sequenced in a study of metastatic and nonmetastatic thyroid tumors (dated by TCRdb to 2018 to 2020). To prepare the library, PCR was applied. TCRdb lists the instrument as Illumina HiSeq 4000. TCRdb reran the public reads through fastp at Q25 and MiXCR, keeping productive beta chains. Within this sample are 5,000 to 7,500 clones, with approximately 31% of them counted one time only. The ten largest clones capture roughly a sixth of the sample. Before undergoing thyroid surgery, none of the patients had been given any kind of treatment. The sequenced sample was adjacent normal tissue. Receptor source: a female donor with papillary thyroid cancer or a benign thyroid nodule (not recorded which). Some clones in this sample may be carry-over from other donors' samples.

The chain links TRBV20-1 to TRBJ1-6; D is undetermined. This CDR3 contains 14 residues. CDR1 and CDR2 from the germline V gene are DFQATT and SNEGSKA (reference sequence). V dropped 1 base and J dropped 6 bases, with 10 bases sitting between them. CDR3 DNA sequence: TGCAGTGCTAGAGGTGTGGCGGTTAATTCACCCCTCCACTTT. It encodes CSARGVAVNSPLHF.

The gene calls are TRBV19 and TRBJ1-6, with a tentative D call TRBD1 (6 bases). V was cut by 3 bases and J by 8 bases, with 14 bases left in between. The CDR3 totals 15 residues. From germline, CDR1 is LNHDA and CDR2 SQIVND (reference sequence). Here the CDR3 DNA reads TGTGCCAGTAGTATCATGGCAGGGGAGGATTCACCCCTCCACTTT. This encodes CASSIMAGEDSPLHF.

The chain recombines TRBV5-1 with TRBJ1-2; no firm D call. Per the germline V gene, CDR1 is SGHRS and CDR2 is YFSETQ. The CDR3 is 14 residues long. V was pared by 0 bases and J by 1 base, with 7 bases between. CDR3 in amino acids: CASSLEGFNYGYTF. The CDR3 region has the DNA TGCGCCAGCAGCTTGGAAGGGTTTAACTATGGCTACACCTTC.

This clone was counted a few times. The J gene is TRBJ1-4, the V gene TRBV2, with D unresolved. The V gene lost 6 bases and the J gene lost 6 bases, with 8 bases spanning the gap. The germline CDR1 and CDR2 sequences are SNHLY and FYNNEI. The CDR3 totals 12 residues. The CDR3 here is CASRDWDEKLFF. The CDR3 nucleotides read TGTGCCAGCAGGGACTGGGATGAAAAACTGTTTTTT.

This clone occurred a few times. The genes are TRBV2 and TRBJ2-7, with a weak D call TRBD1 (5 bases). CDR3 length equals 12 residues. Deletions cut 7 bases from V and 4 bases from J, with 11 bases between. Germline assignment: CDR1 SNHLY and CDR2 FYNNEI. The CDR3 DNA reads as TGTGCCAGCAAGGGGCGAGGTTACGAGCAGTACTTC. Amino acid sequence: CASKGRGYEQYF.

This clone is deemed large. The V and J genes are TRBV2 and TRBJ2-7, with 9 bases aligning to TRBD1. V lost 7 bases, J lost 4 bases, and 5 bases stayed unmatched. The CDR3 runs 13 residues. Germline V CDR1 and CDR2: SNHLY, FYNNEI. The DNA for the CDR3 is TGTGCCAGCAAGGGACAGGGCTTATACGAGCAGTACTTC. Its translation is CASKGQGLYEQYF.

Within the sample, this clone is medium-sized. V usage is TRBV5-4 and J usage is TRBJ2-3; 7 positions match TRBD2. This CDR3 spans 16 amino acids. Germline V lookup: CDR1 SGHNT, CDR2 YYREEE (reference sequence). Trimming cost V 2 bases and J 5 bases; bases outside gene matches: 11. This CDR3 is CASSLSGGSRIDTQYF. The CDR3 coding sequence is TGTGCCAGCAGCTTATCGGGCGGGAGCAGAATAGATACGCAGTATTTT.

This clone showed up many times. The V and J genes are TRBV6-1 and TRBJ1-3; the D is unclear. CDR3 length equals 11 residues. The V gene's germline CDR1 is MNHNS and CDR2 SASEGT. Between the trimmed V and J ends, which lost 8 bases and 0 bases, there was a span of 2 bases. Here the CDR3 reads CASPSGNTIYF. The DNA for the CDR3 is TGTGCCAGCCCCTCTGGAAACACCATATATTTT.

This clone is labeled medium-sized (0.01 to 0.1%). This chain uses TRBV5-1 with TRBJ2-3, with unresolved D. CDR3 length: 13 amino acids. The V gene's germline CDR1 is SGHRS and CDR2 YFSETQ. V lost 0 bases, J lost 2 bases, and 4 bases lay in between. The CDR3 nucleotides read TGCGCCAGCAGCTTGGGGGCCACAGATACGCAGTATTTT. Translation: CASSLGATDTQYF.

This clone was detected a few times. CDR3 amino acids: CASSSPGTGENEQYF. The CDR3 DNA follows: TGTGCCAGCAGTTCACCGGGGACAGGGGAAAACGAGCAGTACTTC. The rearrangement uses TRBV28 and TRBJ2-7, with 10 bases that match TRBD1. From germline, CDR1 is MDHEN and CDR2 SYDVKM. CDR3 length: 15 residues. The ends lost 4 bases at V and 5 bases at J; junction bases unmatched: 8.

To note about this clone: The sample carries other DNA sequences with the same CDR3. The chain uses TRBV5-1 and TRBJ2-1, with D possibly being TRBD1 (6 bases). Germline V gene sequence: CDR1 SGHRS, CDR2 YFSETQ. The CDR3 loop spans 11 amino acids. Trimming left V 5 bases short and J 8 bases short, with 8 bases between. In nucleotides, the CDR3 is TGCGCCAGCAGGCAGGGGCATGAGCAGTTCTTC. Its protein is CASRQGHEQFF.

V is TRBV11-3 and J is TRBJ2-7; 7 bases are a match to TRBD1. The CDR3 sequence is 16 residues long. Per germline, CDR1 SGHNT and CDR2 YENEEA. Trimming at V came to 5 bases and at J to 0 bases, leaving 10 bases not matched to a gene. The CDR3 sequence: CASSPRRDSLSYEQYF. CDR3 in DNA: TGTGCCAGCAGCCCCAGACGGGACAGTCTCTCCTACGAGCAGTACTTC.

The chain joins TRBV3-1 to TRBJ1-5, with 7 bases that match TRBD1. Losses at the gene ends were 5 bases for V and 9 bases for J; bases not matched to a gene: 10. This CDR3 has 14 residues. Germline CDR1 and CDR2: LGHDT and YNNKEL (reference sequence). CDR3: CASSAGTDARPQHF. The CDR3 nucleotides are TGTGCCAGCAGCGCTGGGACAGATGCTAGGCCCCAGCATTTT.

This sequence joins TRBV11-2 and TRBJ2-7; D is possibly TRBD2 (6 bases). The CDR3 contains 16 residues. Germline V gene data show CDR1 as SGHAT and CDR2 as FQNNGV. Deletions cut 3 bases from V and 3 bases from J, with 18 bases between. As DNA, the CDR3 is TGTGCCAGCAGCTTTATTTTGGCGGGACCTCACTACGAGCAGTACTTC. This sequence encodes CASSFILAGPHYEQYF.